Reported below is one T cell receptor (beta chain). Sequenced by immunoSEQ multiplex PCR; TCRdb stores in-frame clones only, minus some. The sample lists 450,000 to 550,000 clones; about 89% were seen once. The data are from a study of Ad26.COV2.S vaccination and SARS-CoV-2 variants. Overall study context: Doses of Ad26.COV2.S were injected into muscle once or twice, 56 days apart.

V gave up 8 bases and J gave up 6 bases, with 5 bases separating them. Per the germline V gene, CDR1 is SNHLY and CDR2 is FYNNEI. The CDR3 is 10 residues long. Documented treatment: about 20 received Ad26.COV2.S at low or high dose, single or two shots; roughly five received placebo; per-sample allocation not given. Specimens were obtained on day 63 following the first vaccine or placebo injection. The chain has TRBV2 and TRBJ2-1, with D uncertain. The TCR was taken from a person between 18 and 65 years old who received the Ad26.COV2.S COVID-19 vaccine or a placebo. This sample comprised peripheral blood, obtained in a trial of Ad26.COV2.S vaccine versus placebo. The chain's CDR3 is CASWTNEQFF. Written as DNA, the CDR3 is TGTGCCAGCTGGACCAATGAGCAGTTCTTC.